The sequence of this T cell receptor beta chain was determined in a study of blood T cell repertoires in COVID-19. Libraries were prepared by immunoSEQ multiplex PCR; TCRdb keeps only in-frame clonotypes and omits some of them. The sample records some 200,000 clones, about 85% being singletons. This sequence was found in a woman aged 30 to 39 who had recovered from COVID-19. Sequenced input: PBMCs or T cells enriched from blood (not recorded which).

CDR3 bases: TGCGCCAGCAGCCAAGATAACGACAGGGGCTACGAGCAGTACTTC. Its protein is CASSQDNDRGYEQYF. The rearrangement joins TRBV4-1 to TRBJ2-7, with 8 bases fitting TRBD1. The CDR3 length is 15 residues. After removal of 0 bases from V and 3 bases from J, the junction contained 4 bases not matched to a gene. Germline V gene sequence: CDR1 MGHRA, CDR2 YSYEKL.